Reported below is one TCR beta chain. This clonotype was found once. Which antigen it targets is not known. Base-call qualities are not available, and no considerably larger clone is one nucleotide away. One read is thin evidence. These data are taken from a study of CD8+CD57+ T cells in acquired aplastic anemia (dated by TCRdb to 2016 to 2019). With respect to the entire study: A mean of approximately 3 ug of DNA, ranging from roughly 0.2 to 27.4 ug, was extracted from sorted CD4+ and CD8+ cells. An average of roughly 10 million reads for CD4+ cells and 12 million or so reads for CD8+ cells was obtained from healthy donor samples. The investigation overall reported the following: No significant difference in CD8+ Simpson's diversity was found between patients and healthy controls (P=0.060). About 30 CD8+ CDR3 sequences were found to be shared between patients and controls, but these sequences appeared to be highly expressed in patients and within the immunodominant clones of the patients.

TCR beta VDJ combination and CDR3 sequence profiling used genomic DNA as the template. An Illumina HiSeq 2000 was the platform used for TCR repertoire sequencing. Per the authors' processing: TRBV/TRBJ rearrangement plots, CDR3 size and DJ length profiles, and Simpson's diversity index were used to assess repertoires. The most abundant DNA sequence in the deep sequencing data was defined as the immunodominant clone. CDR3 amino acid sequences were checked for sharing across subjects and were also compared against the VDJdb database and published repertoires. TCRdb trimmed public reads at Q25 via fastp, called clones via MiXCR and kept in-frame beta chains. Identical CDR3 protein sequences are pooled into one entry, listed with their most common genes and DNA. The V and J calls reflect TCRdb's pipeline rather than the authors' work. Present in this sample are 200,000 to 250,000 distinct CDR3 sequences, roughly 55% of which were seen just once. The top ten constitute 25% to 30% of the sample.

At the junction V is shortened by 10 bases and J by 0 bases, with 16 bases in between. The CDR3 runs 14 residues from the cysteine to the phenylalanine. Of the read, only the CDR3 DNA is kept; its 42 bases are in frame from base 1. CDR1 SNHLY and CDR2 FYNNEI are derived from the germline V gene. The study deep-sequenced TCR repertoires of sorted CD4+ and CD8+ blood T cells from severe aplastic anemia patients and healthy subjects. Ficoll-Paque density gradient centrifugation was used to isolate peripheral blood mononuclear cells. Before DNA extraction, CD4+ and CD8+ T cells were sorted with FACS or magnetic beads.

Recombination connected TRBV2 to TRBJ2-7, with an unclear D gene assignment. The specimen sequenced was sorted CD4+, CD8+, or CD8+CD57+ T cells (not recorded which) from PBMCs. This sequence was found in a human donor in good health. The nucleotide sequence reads TGTGCCACTCTGGACCGTCCGAGCTCCTACGAGCAGTACTTC. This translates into CATLDRPSSYEQYF.